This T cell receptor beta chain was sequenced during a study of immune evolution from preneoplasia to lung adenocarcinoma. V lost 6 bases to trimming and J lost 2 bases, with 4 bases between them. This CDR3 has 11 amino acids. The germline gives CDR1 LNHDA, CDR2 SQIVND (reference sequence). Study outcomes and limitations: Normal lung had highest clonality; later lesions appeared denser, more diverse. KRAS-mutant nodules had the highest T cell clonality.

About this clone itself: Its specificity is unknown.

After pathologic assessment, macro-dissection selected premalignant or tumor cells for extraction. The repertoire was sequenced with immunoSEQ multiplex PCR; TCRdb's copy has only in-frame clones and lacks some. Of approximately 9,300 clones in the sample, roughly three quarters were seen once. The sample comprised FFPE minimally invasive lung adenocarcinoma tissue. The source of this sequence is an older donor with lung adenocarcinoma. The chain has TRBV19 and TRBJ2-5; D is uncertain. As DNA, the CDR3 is TGTGCCAGTAGAAAACAAGAGACCCAGTACTTC. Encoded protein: CASRKQETQYF.